The entry that follows covers one T cell receptor (beta chain) sequence. The antigen this receptor binds is unknown. Base quality data are lacking; no much larger clone is found one base away. This sample was included in a study of cytomegalovirus exposure and HLA in healthy donors (dated by TCRdb to between 2016 and 2019). Regarding the research as a whole: According to an earlier analysis of 587 of the donors, some 180 million T cells yielded 117 million unique TCR beta sequences and 276 Gb of sequence data. An early release that covered fewer than 750 HLA-typed donors contained around 330 gigabases of sequencing data and tens of millions of unique TCR sequences. Of the 300 to 400 genotyped donors, approximately 83% fell in the genetic ancestry cluster associated with self-reported Caucasian donors. The study was designed to test whether signatures of past pathogen exposure could be identified by cataloging public T cell receptors. The T cell repertoires of 666 subjects were profiled by immunosequencing and related to cytomegalovirus serostatus. A separate validation cohort of roughly 130 different subjects was used in addition to the 666-subject first cohort. To predict cytomegalovirus infection status, the study combined high-throughput TCR immunosequencing, statistical association of individual TCRs with disease status, and machine learning. To study patterns of TCR occurrence, a later analysis re-analyzed previously published TCR beta repertoires from 700 or so donors and added high-resolution HLA genotyping. In the later analysis, no new phenotypic data were used to find candidate immune exposures; instead, reliance was placed on TCR beta sequences and their occurrence across donors. An earlier analysis of 500 to 750 of the donors applied high-throughput TCR beta sequencing to assess whether each TCR beta V gene segment acted as functional or pseudogenic. Donor age, sex, ethnicity and CMV serostatus were collected together with the repertoire data. A later genetic analysis used genome-wide SNP genotypes for about three fifths of the 666 donors, treating that subset as a discovery cohort. Every discovery cohort repertoire had been produced on one sequencing platform. HLA typing included class I and class II loci at four-digit resolution. Typing coverage differed by locus: A, B, C, DRB1 and DQB1 were typed in about 620-630 donors, DQA1 in about 560, DPA1 in over 600, and DPB1 in 450 to 490. Four to six DR-DQ haplotypes were handled as single units for association and clustering, since linkage in the cohort was strong. Among 300 to 500 genotyped donors of the cohort, an average of around 250,000 unique TCR beta nucleotide sequences was sequenced per donor, of which about 19% were non-productive. General conclusions and limits of the study: The earlier analysis of 587 of the donors excluded approximately 15 rarely observed V segments, including chromosome 9 orphons, because counts were too low. In a later analysis, the rate of TCR association differed among HLA loci, with DRB1 alleles having the most associated TCRs and HLA-C alleles having the fewest. In a later analysis, HLA-associated TCR beta chains were found to be more clonally expanded and to have lower generation probabilities than equally common non-associated chains. The classifier was reported to diagnose cytomegalovirus status with high specificity and sensitivity in both the original cohort and the validation cohort. Linkage disequilibrium might explain the correlated functional status among segregating V segments, but an unknown experimental factor could not be excluded. Compared with the approximately 720-donor mean, donors in an Asian-associated ancestry cluster had fewer N-insertions in productive TCRs, according to a later genetic analysis. A further reported finding was that TCR beta sequences accurately predicted the HLA-A and HLA-B alleles for most subjects in the first cohort. At a false discovery rate of 0.05, a later analysis linked about 16,000 TCR beta sequences to specific HLA alleles. Most TCR sequences were seen in very few donors, while some public TCRs were found in many individuals. An earlier analysis of approximately 600 of the donors showed that most TCR beta V segments appeared in productive rearrangements either about 87% or about 30% of the time, which broadly matched IMGT annotations. A group of highly shared sequence variants was considered likely to be a technical artifact of the sequencing pipeline. A few of the identified cytomegalovirus-associated TCR beta chains were confirmed in vitro to be specific for cytomegalovirus antigens. The study listed 150 to 200 TCR beta chains as associated with cytomegalovirus. A later analysis found that most CMV-associated TCR beta chains appeared HLA-restricted, with HLA associations seemingly driven largely by CMV exposure. It was suggested by the authors that the approach could potentially be generalized to other disease states and immunological phenotypes. Because the 87-base-pair reads could not distinguish some IMGT-functional V segments, including TRBV6-2 and TRBV6-3, those segments were excluded. Because HLA typing was unavailable for some donors at each locus, only the typed subset was used in association tests. Assigning TCR associations to individual alleles was difficult when HLA alleles, especially DR and DQ, strongly co-occurred. In a later analysis, several top co-occurrence clusters were reported to appear linked to parvovirus B19, influenza, CMV and Epstein-Barr virus. In this cohort, only TCR beta chains were sequenced, and detectable features were limited by the absence of alpha or paired-chain data. The presence/absence analyses assumed that sequencing depth was roughly uniform across donors, and that assumption may not be true. Immune exposure information for the cohort was limited to CMV serostatus. A later genetic analysis associated a missense DCLRE1C variant with V-gene and J-gene trimming of TCR beta chains, and an independent cohort replicated the association.

In total, approximately 700 healthy bone marrow donors made up the cohort. At the time of sampling, every cohort member was nominally healthy, though immune exposures that went unrecorded were likely present. The donor was CMV seropositive and belonged to the group of 250 to 300 seropositive cohort members. A peripheral blood sample was provided by each donor, and peripheral blood mononuclear cells were used for TCR beta sequencing. The Qiagen DNeasy Blood Extraction Kit was used to extract genomic DNA from the blood cell samples. The CDR3 spans 14 residues, from the cysteine through the phenylalanine. CDR3 DNA only is kept here, 42 bases in frame from base 1. CDR1 MRHNA and CDR2 SNTAGT were looked up in the germline V gene. The trim is 3 bases for V and 2 bases for J, with a gap of 9 bases between the germline ends. Library construction relied on the immunoSEQ multiplex PCR assay. The multiplex PCR relied on a mix of 60 forward primers for TCR Vbeta segments and 13 reverse primers for TCR Jbeta segments. A multiplex PCR assay on genomic DNA amplified the CDR3 region of rearranged TCR beta genes. On the Illumina HiSeq System, the amplified TCR beta libraries were sequenced as 87-base-pair reads. The paper's processing steps were these. A later analysis tallied 75 million to 85 million unique TCR beta chains across the 700 or so repertoires, and about 10 million of those chains were shared by two or more donors. To remove PCR and sequencing errors, raw reads were error-corrected and collapsed into unique sequences using a nearest-neighbor algorithm that merged closely related sequences. V, D and J gene segments were assigned by aligning CDR3 sequences to IMGT reference sequences. For a sequence to be retained, at least a six-nucleotide match to both a V gene segment and a J gene segment was required. Rearrangements were classified as productive when the CDR3 lacked stop codons and remained in frame with V and J, and all other rearrangements were classified as non-productive. Following IMGT convention, CDR3 was defined as the stretch from the second conserved V-encoded cysteine up to the conserved J-encoded phenylalanine. The earlier analysis of about 640 of the donors excluded any sequence lacking an unambiguous match to a single V gene segment. In an earlier analysis of approximately 610 of the donors, V segments were called functional above 56.7% productive rearrangements and were called segregating when the between-donor standard deviation exceeded 5%. A statistical classification framework was built for diagnosing cytomegalovirus status from the catalog of TCR beta chain sequences. V and J gene assignment, in a later analysis, came from comparing TCR nucleotide sequences with IMGT/GENE-DB human TR gene sequences. The TCRdist pipeline was used in a later analysis to assign CDR3 sequences and most-parsimonious VDJ recombination scenarios. A later analysis defined each TCR beta chain by its CDR3 amino acid sequence plus V-gene family, and excluded reads lacking a unique V-gene family. To address suspected cross-contamination and a sequencing artifact, a later analysis removed approximately 600 highly shared, low-generation-probability nucleotide sequences. In a later analysis, a clonal expansion index was calculated for each public chain from normalized within-repertoire ranks of inferred template counts. In a later analysis, generation probabilities were computed with a VDJ recombination model fitted to out-of-frame rearrangements, and the resulting probabilities were checked against IGoR. A later analysis scored TCR-TCR, TCR-HLA and TCR-CMV co-occurrence with hypergeometric tests, applying a repertoire-size bias correction to TCR pairs. A later analysis estimated false discovery rates by permuting HLA or CMV assignments 20 times. In a later analysis, co-occurring TCRs were grouped with DBSCAN, and TCRdist sequence similarity was added when clustering was performed within HLA-allele-positive subsets. Co-occurrence clustering excluded repertoires with fewer than 30,000 or more than 120,000 public chains, plus five with anomalous nucleotide sharing. What TCRdb holds here is the immuneACCESS table cut down to in-frame rearrangements. Part of the clones is not present; checked against another copy, under half of the missing clones reflect an unresolved V gene, and the others are unexplained. The DNA gave D and trimming, while V, J and clone size come from that table. The sample table holds roughly 110,000 clones, of which 74% were seen once. The ten top clones hold 13% to 15% of the sample.

Recombination connected TRBV6-4 to TRBJ2-3, with TRBD1 tentatively as D gene (5 bases match). The receptor was derived from a woman aged 40 to 49 in good health and CMV-seropositive. Sequencing used PBMCs. The DNA sequence reads TGTGCCAGCAGTGATACCAGGGACACAGATACGCAGTATTTT. Protein translation: CASSDTRDTDTQYF.